These 5 T cell receptor beta chains originate from one sample sequenced in a study of memory CD4+ T cells and cytomegalovirus serostatus. Single viable CD3+CD4+CD8-CD45RO+ cells were sorted as the memory CD4+ T cells. The protocol was immunoSEQ multiplex PCR, while the TCRdb copy is restricted to in-frame clones and leaves out a portion. The sample shows about 52,000 clones, 80% to 85% of them seen only once. Sequenced: memory CD4+ T cells from blood. Receptors originate from an adult in good health and CMV-seropositive.

J is TRBJ1-3 and V is TRBV14; no clear D gene. Trimming pared 1 base from V and 6 bases from J, leaving 1 base between. The V gene's germline CDR1 is SGHDN and CDR2 FVKESK. This CDR3 comprises 11 residues. CDR3 sequence (DNA): TGTGCCAGCAGCCAAGCAAACACCATATATTTT. Translation: CASSQANTIYF. The full variable domain, in which reference TRBV14 and TRBJ1-3 provide the parts outside the CDR3, is EAGVTQFPSHSVIEKGQTVTLRCDPISGHDNLYWYRRVMGKEIKFLLHFVKESKQDESGMPNNRFLAERTGGTYSTLKVQPAELEDSGVYFCASSQANTIYFGEGSWLTVV.

This clone was counted a few times. The rearrangement joins TRBV7-6 to TRBJ2-1, with 10 bases matching TRBD2. The CDR3 spans 17 residues. Germline trimming cut 5 bases from V and 10 bases from J; bases unmatched to any gene: 17. Germline loops: CDR1 SGHVS, CDR2 FNYEAQ. CDR3 protein: CASSPSAIQRGGREQFF. As DNA, the CDR3 is TGTGCCAGCAGCCCAAGCGCGATCCAGCGGGGGGGCAGGGAGCAGTTCTTC.

V usage is TRBV6-6 and J usage is TRBJ1-3; no clear D. V was clipped by 3 bases and J by 4 bases, with 10 bases between them. The CDR3 is 14 residues long. Germline CDR1 reads MNHNY; CDR2 reads SVGAGI (reference sequence). CDR3 protein: CASSYQELGNTIYF. CDR3 nucleotides: TGTGCCAGCAGTTATCAGGAGTTAGGAAACACCATATATTTT.

The genes are TRBV5-1 and TRBJ2-2; D unresolved. The CDR3 has 12 residues. The germline gives CDR1 SGHRS, CDR2 YFSETQ. The V end was cut by 6 bases, the J end by 2 bases, with 5 bases between. The CDR3 coding sequence is TGCGCCAGCACCCCCAACACCGGGGAGCTGTTTTTT. Translating gives CASTPNTGELFF.

The chain is built from TRBV29-1 and TRBJ2-7; D remains ambiguous. Trimming left V 7 bases short and J 5 bases short, with 18 bases between. Germline-derived CDR1 and CDR2 are SQVTM and ANQGSEA. The CDR3 covers 13 residues. The CDR3 DNA reads as TGCAGCGCCGCTTGGGCCCCTGGGGACGAGCAGTACTTC. It yields the protein CSAAWAPGDEQYF.